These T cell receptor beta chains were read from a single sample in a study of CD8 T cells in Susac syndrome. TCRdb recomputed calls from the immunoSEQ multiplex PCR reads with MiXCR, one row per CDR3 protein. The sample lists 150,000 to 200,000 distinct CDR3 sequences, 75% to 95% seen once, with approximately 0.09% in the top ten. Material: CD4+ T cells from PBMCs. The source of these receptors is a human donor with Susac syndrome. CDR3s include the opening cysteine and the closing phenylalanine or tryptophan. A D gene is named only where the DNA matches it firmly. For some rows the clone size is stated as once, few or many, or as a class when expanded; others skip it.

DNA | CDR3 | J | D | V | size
TGCGCCAGCAGCTTGTTGGCGGGGGGGCCGGCAGATACGCAGTATTTT | CASSLLAGGPADTQYF | TRBJ2-3 | TRBD2 | TRBV5-1 | NA
TGCGCCAGCAGTTCCTCCGACAGGGGCGACGACTATGGCTACACCTTC | CASSSSDRGDDYGYTF | TRBJ1-2 | TRBD1 | TRBV5-1 | NA
TGTGCCAGCACCCCCGACAGGGGATTTGAAGCTTTCTTT | CASTPDRGFEAFF | TRBJ1-1 | TRBD1 | TRBV12-3/TRBV12-4 | once
TGTGCCAGCAGCGAGAGTGGGGGGACCTACAATGAGCAGTTCTTC | CASSESGGTYNEQFF | TRBJ2-1 | NA | TRBV12-3/TRBV12-4 | NA
TGCAGCGTTCAACAGGGCTCTGGAAACACCATATATTTT | CSVQQGSGNTIYF | TRBJ1-3 | NA | TRBV29-1 | NA
TGCAGTGCTCCAACAGGGACTAGCGGAACAGATACGCAGTATTTT | CSAPTGTSGTDTQYF | TRBJ2-3 | TRBD2 | TRBV20-1 | NA
TGTGCCAGCAGTGACCAGGGGTCCACTGAAGCTTTCTTT | CASSDQGSTEAFF | TRBJ1-1 | NA | TRBV6-5 | NA
TGTGCCAGCAGTTTAGTCACGGGACAGTGGACCATGGAGACCCAGTACTTC | CASSLVTGQWTMETQYF | TRBJ2-5 | TRBD1 | TRBV5-5 | NA
TGTGCCATCACCAACGCAGGGAATGGCTACACCTTC | CAITNAGNGYTF | TRBJ1-2 | NA | TRBV10-3 | NA
TGTGCCAGCGTCCCAGCGGGGGTTTGGGACGAGCAGTACTTC | CASVPAGVWDEQYF | TRBJ2-7 | TRBD2 | TRBV28 | once
TGTGCCAGCCGCGAAGTGCTGACCTCTGGGGAGTACTTC | CASREVLTSGEYF | TRBJ2-7 | NA | TRBV2 | NA
TGCAGCGTTGAACATCGTGGGGGATCTGCTAACTATGGCTACACCTTC | CSVEHRGGSANYGYTF | TRBJ1-2 | NA | TRBV29-1 | NA
TGCGCCAGCAGCTTGTCGGGGGGGCAATACGAGCAGTACTTC | CASSLSGGQYEQYF | TRBJ2-7 | TRBD2 | TRBV5-1 | NA
TGCGCCAGCAGCTTGGTAGCGGCGACTCTACAAGAGACCCAGTACTTC | CASSLVAATLQETQYF | TRBJ2-5 | NA | TRBV5-1 | NA
TGTGCCACCAGCATTTACTCCGGGACAGGGAATCAGCCCCAGCATTTT | CATSIYSGTGNQPQHF | TRBJ1-5 | TRBD1 | TRBV15 | NA
TGTGCCAGCAGCCCATATACCACTGAAGCTTTCTTT | CASSPYTTEAFF | TRBJ1-1 | NA | TRBV7-9 | NA
TGCGCCAGCAGCTTGGGAGATCAAGGGGGAGGCCCCTACAATGAGCAGTTCTTC | CASSLGDQGGGPYNEQFF | TRBJ2-1 | NA | TRBV5-1 | NA
TGTGCCAGCAGCTTAACAGGCTACGAGCAGTACTTC | CASSLTGYEQYF | TRBJ2-7 | NA | TRBV12-3/TRBV12-4 | NA